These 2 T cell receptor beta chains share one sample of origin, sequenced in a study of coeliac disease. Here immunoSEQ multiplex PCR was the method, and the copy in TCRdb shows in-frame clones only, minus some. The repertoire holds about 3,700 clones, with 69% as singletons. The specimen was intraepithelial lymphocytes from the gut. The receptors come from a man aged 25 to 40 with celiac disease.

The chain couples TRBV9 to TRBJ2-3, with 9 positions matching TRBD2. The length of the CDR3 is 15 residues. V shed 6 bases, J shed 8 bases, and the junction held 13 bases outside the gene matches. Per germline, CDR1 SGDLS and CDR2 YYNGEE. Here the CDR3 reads CASTESSGAASTQYF. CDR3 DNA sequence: TGTGCCAGCACCGAATCTAGCGGGGCCGCCAGTACGCAGTATTTT.

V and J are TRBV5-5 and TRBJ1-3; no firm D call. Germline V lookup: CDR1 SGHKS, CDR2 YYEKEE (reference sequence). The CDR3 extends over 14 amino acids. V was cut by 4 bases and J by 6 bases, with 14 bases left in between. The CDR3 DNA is TGTGCCAGCAGCCCCGACGGACTGATAAACACCATATATTTT. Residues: CASSPDGLINTIYF.